The 27 T cell receptor beta chains in this list originate from one sample, sequenced in a study of early T cells in non-severe SARS-CoV-2 infection. MiXCR, applied by TCRdb to the 5' RACE reads, yields one record per CDR3 protein. This sample carries 30,000 or so distinct CDR3 sequences, around 7% of them seen once, and the ten largest clones take about 3%. The sample taken for sequencing was whole blood. All receptors come from an adult who was a healthcare worker with PCR-confirmed SARS-CoV-2 infection or an uninfected control (not recorded which).

The chain is built from TRBV15 and TRBJ1-5, with a possible D match to TRBD1 (5 bases). This CDR3 is built from 16 residues. CDR1 is LNHNV and CDR2 is YYDKDF in the germline V gene (reference sequence). Trimming removed 3 bases at V and 0 bases at J, with 12 bases between. The CDR3 DNA follows: TGTGCCACCAGCAGCTTCGACAGAATTAGCAATCAGCCCCAGCATTTT. Amino acids: CATSSFDRISNQPQHF. Filled out from reference TRBV15 and TRBJ1-5, the complete variable domain reads DAMVIQNPRYQVTQFGKPVTLSCSQTLNHNVMYWYQQKSSQAPKLLFHYYDKDFNNEADTPDNFQSRRPNTSFCFLDIRSPGLGDTAMYLCATSSFDRISNQPQHFGDGTRLSIL.

This clonotype was recorded many times. The chain recombines TRBV7-2 with TRBJ1-5, with 9 bases lining up with TRBD1. The CDR3 spans 15 residues. With V trimmed by 5 bases and J by 1 base, 3 bases remained unmatched. Germline CDR1 and CDR2: SGHTA and FQGNSA. The CDR3 sequence: CASSADRGSNQPQHF. In nucleotides, the CDR3 is TGTGCCAGCAGCGCGGACAGGGGCAGCAATCAGCCCCAGCATTTT.

This clonotype was picked up many times. This chain connects TRBV5-6 to TRBJ1-6; 8 positions agree with TRBD1. The CDR3 consists of 15 residues. Germline-derived CDR1 and CDR2 are SGHDT and YYEEEE. The ends lost 1 base at V and 9 bases at J; junction bases unmatched: 6. This CDR3 is CASSLRGQGVSPLHF. CDR3 DNA: TGTGCCAGCAGCTTGCGAGGACAGGGTGTTTCACCCCTCCACTTT.

This clonotype was seen many times. The V gene is TRBV7-8, the J gene TRBJ1-5, with 9 bases fitting TRBD1. Trimming at V came to 4 bases and at J to 4 bases, leaving 5 bases not matched to a gene. The CDR3 runs 15 residues. Germline CDR1 is SGHVS and CDR2 is FQNEAQ. The CDR3 DNA follows: TGTGCCAGCAGCTGGGACAGGGCGGGGAATCAGCCCCAGCATTTT. Protein product: CASSWDRAGNQPQHF. Together with reference TRBV7-8 and TRBJ1-5, the CDR3 gives the full variable domain: GAGVSQSPRYKVAKRGQDVALRCDPISGHVSLFWYQQALGQGPEFLTYFQNEAQLDKSGLPSDRFFAERPEGSVSTLKIQRTQQEDSAVYLCASSWDRAGNQPQHFGDGTRLSIL.

The chain has TRBV7-9 and TRBJ2-7; D is perhaps TRBD1 (6 bases). This CDR3 comprises 15 residues. Deletions cut 5 bases from V and 2 bases from J, with 16 bases between. Germline values: CDR1 SEHNR, CDR2 FQNEAQ (reference sequence). The CDR3 DNA is TGTGCCAGCAGCCGAGCCGGGACACCTCCCTACGAGCAGTACTTC. This codes for CASSRAGTPPYEQYF.

This clonotype was found many times. This chain joins TRBV19 and TRBJ1-1, with D unresolved. CDR1 and CDR2 (germline): LNHDA, SQIVND (reference sequence). This CDR3 spans 15 amino acids. The germline V and J ends were trimmed by 0 bases and 6 bases, with 14 bases remaining between them. DNA for the CDR3: TGTGCCAGTAGTATAGAGAATCGGCAGTCCGCTGAAGCTTTCTTT. It specifies CASSIENRQSAEAFF.

This clonotype was detected ten times or more. The J gene is TRBJ2-2, the V gene TRBV7-6; 8 nucleotides align to TRBD1. CDR3 length: 16 residues. Germline V lookup: CDR1 SGHVS, CDR2 FNYEAQ. The J segment lost 4 bases and the V segment lost 5 bases, leaving 9 bases of the junction unmatched. CDR3 nucleotides: TGTGCCAGCAGCCACAGGACAGGGCGGCCCACCGGGGAGCTGTTTTTT. This translates into CASSHRTGRPTGELFF.

This clonotype has ten or more counts. This chain joins TRBV27 and TRBJ1-6; no definite D call. Germline CDR1 and CDR2: MNHEY and SMNVEV (reference sequence). The V and J ends lost 5 bases and 1 base respectively, with 9 bases between them. CDR3 size: 15 residues. CDR3 DNA sequence: TGTGCCAGCAGTGGTCGCCCGTCCTATAATTCACCCCTCCACTTT. Translation: CASSGRPSYNSPLHF.

This clonotype came up many times. The V call is TRBV3-1, the J call TRBJ2-7; D might be TRBD2 (5 bases). The V gene lost 4 bases and the J gene lost 0 bases, with 7 bases spanning the gap. The length of the CDR3 is 13 residues. Germline-derived CDR1 and CDR2 are LGHDT and YNNKEL (reference sequence). The CDR3 DNA reads TGTGCCAGCAGCCGAGGGAGCTCCTACGAGCAGTACTTC. It translates to CASSRGSSYEQYF.

By share of the sample, this clonotype is medium-sized. The chain links TRBV12-3 or TRBV12-4 to TRBJ1-4; 7 bases map to TRBD1. V lost 2 bases and J lost 5; bases outside the gene matches: 5. The CDR3 length is 15 residues. The CDR3 loop is CASSLMVTGNEKLFF. The CDR3 DNA reads TGTGCCAGCAGTTTAATGGTGACAGGGAATGAAAAACTGTTTTTT.

The V gene is TRBV7-8, the J gene TRBJ1-4; 8 bases map to TRBD1. V shed 8 bases and J 7 bases; nucleotides not matched to a gene: 6. Germline V gene sequence: CDR1 SGHVS, CDR2 FQNEAQ. This CDR3 spans 13 amino acids. CDR3 protein: CASGQGAIEKLFF. The CDR3 DNA sequence: TGTGCCAGCGGTCAGGGGGCGATTGAAAAACTGTTTTTT.

V is TRBV21-1 and J is TRBJ2-1; TRBD2, the D gene given by the table, was not confirmed from the DNA. TRBV21-1 is assigned pseudogene status. This CDR3 spans 17 amino acids. CDR3 loop: CASRPSRGGGALYEQFF. The CDR3 DNA reads as TGTGCCAGCAGGCCCTCCCGGGGGGGGGGCGCTTTGTATGAGCAGTTCTTC.

This clonotype was seen a handful of times. CDR3 nucleotide sequence: TGTGCCAGTAGTACGAGAGGACGGAGTAATCAGCCCCAGCATTTT. Protein sequence: CASSTRGRSNQPQHF. This rearrangement joins TRBV19 to TRBJ1-5; the D is unclear. CDR3 length: 15 amino acids. Germline-derived CDR1 and CDR2 are LNHDA and SQIVND (reference sequence). Trimming removed 4 bases at V and 4 bases at J, with 14 bases between.

CDR3 sequence reads: CANQGYLSGANVLTF. As DNA, the CDR3 is TGTGCCAACCAGGGTTATCTCTCTGGGGCCAACGTCCTGACTTTC. The gene calls are TRBV11-2 and TRBJ2-6, with D perhaps matching TRBD1 (5 bases). The CDR3 contains 15 residues. With 10 bases removed from V and 0 bases from J, the gap between germline ends came to 13 bases. Germline V gene lookup returns CDR1 SGHAT and CDR2 FQNNGV.

The chain uses TRBV18 and TRBJ2-2, with D tentatively TRBD1 (6 bases). Germline CDR1 KGHSH, CDR2 LQKENI. The CDR3 is 17 residues long. The ends were cut back, 3 bases at V and 3 bases at J, with 17 bases in the middle. The CDR3 region is CASSPAPRGGDTGELFF. In DNA, the CDR3 is TGTGCCAGCTCACCCGCCCCGAGAGGGGGTGACACCGGGGAGCTGTTTTTT.

This clonotype was seen repeatedly, ten times or more. Relative to the germline gene, one junction end is altered; a read error may explain this. The V gene is TRBV10-3, the J gene TRBJ2-1; TRBD1 agrees at 8 bases. The germline CDR1 and CDR2 sequences are ENHRY and SYGVKD. The CDR3 runs to 15 residues. The CDR3 loop reads CAISKSGQGNNEQFF. In DNA form, the CDR3 reads TGTGCCATCAGTAAGTCTGGACAGGGAAACAATGAGCAGTTCTTC.

This chain connects TRBV27 to TRBJ2-1; tentative D call: TRBD2 (6 bases). Germline loops: CDR1 MNHEY, CDR2 SMNVEV (reference sequence). Trimming removed 3 bases from V and 4 bases from J, with 13 bases in between. CDR3 length: 15 residues. Here the CDR3 reads CASSLRGLSYNEQFF. The CDR3 DNA sequence: TGTGCCAGCAGTTTGCGGGGACTCAGTTACAATGAGCAGTTCTTC.

Judged by abundance, this clonotype is medium-sized. The chain recombines TRBV29-1 with TRBJ2-5; the match to TRBD1 covers 8 bases. The V gene end was trimmed by 1 base and the J gene end by 4 bases; junction bases not matched to a gene: 2. This CDR3 is 13 amino acids long. Germline loops: CDR1 SQVTM, CDR2 ANQGSEA. The CDR3 is CSVEGTGLETQYF. The CDR3 DNA sequence: TGCAGCGTTGAAGGGACAGGGTTAGAGACCCAGTACTTC. Full variable domain (rest looked up from reference TRBV29-1 and TRBJ2-5): SAVISQKPSRDICQRGTSLTIQCQVDSQVTMMFWYRQQPGQSLTLIATANQGSEATYESGFVIDKFPISRPNLTFSTLTVSNMSPEDSSIYLCSVEGTGLETQYFGPGTRLLVL.

This clonotype was detected only a few times. The chain links TRBV28 to TRBJ1-1; D unclear. Germline CDR1 and CDR2: MDHEN and SYDVKM. V shed 2 bases and J shed 6 bases, with 7 bases lying between them. The length of the CDR3 is 12 residues. The chain's CDR3 is CASSLRASEAFF. Written as DNA, the CDR3 is TGTGCCAGCAGTTTAAGGGCCTCTGAAGCTTTCTTT.

This clonotype has at least ten counts. V gene TRBV29-1 combines with J gene TRBJ1-1; D is undetermined. CDR1 is SQVTM and CDR2 is ANQGSEA in the germline V gene. V was pared by 7 bases and J by 3 bases, with 15 bases between. There are 13 residues in the CDR3. The CDR3 DNA sequence: TGCAGCGCCGTGCGGCGGCGGGACACTGAAGCTTTCTTT. Translation gives CSAVRRRDTEAFF.

By sample share, this clonotype is medium-sized (0.01 to 0.1%). The V and J genes are TRBV9 and TRBJ2-1, with D perhaps matching TRBD1 or TRBD2 (6 bases each). CDR1 is SGDLS and CDR2 is YYNGEE in the germline V gene. The V gene lost 2 bases and the J gene lost 9 bases, with 21 bases spanning the gap. This CDR3 region has 16 residues. The CDR3 DNA is TGTGCCAGCAGCGTCTCACCCGGAGGGGGTAGTGGTGAGCAGTTCTTC. Protein product: CASSVSPGGGSGEQFF.

This chain connects TRBV7-7 to TRBJ1-1; no reliable D call. V dropped 0 bases and J dropped 5 bases, with 16 bases sitting between them. Germline V gives CDR1 SSHAT, CDR2 FNYEAQ (reference sequence). This CDR3 is 16 amino acids long. DNA of the CDR3: TGTGCCAGCAGCTTAGCGGAGGTAGGGTCGGATACTGAAGCTTTCTTT. This translates into CASSLAEVGSDTEAFF. Full variable domain (remainder filled in from reference TRBV7-7 and TRBJ1-1): GAGVSQSPRYKVTKRGQDVTLRCDPISSHATLYWYQQALGQGPEFLTYFNYEAQPDKSGLPSDRFSAERPEGSISTLTIQRTEQRDSAMYRCASSLAEVGSDTEAFFGQGTRLTVV.

This clonotype was seen many times. V usage is TRBV29-1 and J usage is TRBJ2-1; 8 nucleotides agree with TRBD2. The germline V gene has CDR1 SQVTM and CDR2 ANQGSEA. V lost 0 bases, J lost 5 bases, and 9 bases stayed unmatched. The CDR3 consists of 16 residues. The CDR3 nucleotides read TGCAGCGTTGAAGATCTTGGGACGGGAGGGGACAATGAGCAGTTCTTC. Translation: CSVEDLGTGGDNEQFF.

Ten or more counts support this clonotype. The chain links TRBV9 to TRBJ2-7; D is undetermined. The CDR3 loop spans 15 amino acids. V was cut by 0 bases and J by 3 bases, with 13 bases left in between. Germline-derived CDR1 and CDR2 are SGDLS and YYNGEE. Written as DNA, the CDR3 is TGTGCCAGCAGCGTAGACGGCAACAGCGTCTACGAGCAGTACTTC. This translates into CASSVDGNSVYEQYF.

This clonotype was counted at least ten times. This chain joins TRBV7-2 and TRBJ2-1, with TRBD1 matching over 9 bases. The CDR3 contains 15 residues. The J segment lost 1 base and the V segment lost 4 bases, leaving 2 bases of the junction unmatched. The germline CDR1 and CDR2 sequences are SGHTA and FQGNSA. The CDR3 reads CASSWDRASYNEQFF. The CDR3 nucleotides read TGTGCCAGCAGCTGGGACAGGGCGTCCTACAATGAGCAGTTCTTC.

This clonotype was seen ten or more times. The rearrangement joins TRBV7-8 to TRBJ2-2; 10 nucleotides align to TRBD1. This CDR3 is 17 amino acids long. Germline loops: CDR1 SGHVS, CDR2 FQNEAQ. The V segment lost 4 bases and the J segment 6 bases; nucleotides outside the gene matches: 11. The CDR3 DNA reads as TGTGCCAGCAGCTCAACTCCGGGACAGGGGATCTCCGGGGAGCTGTTTTTT. This encodes CASSSTPGQGISGELFF.

In this sample, this clonotype turned up a few times. The chain carries TRBV11-2 and TRBJ1-2, with unresolved D. Germline V gives CDR1 SGHAT, CDR2 FQNNGV. The CDR3 sequence is 11 residues long. V dropped 5 bases and J dropped 8 bases, with 9 bases sitting between them. The CDR3 spells CASSPELGYTF. The CDR3 nucleotides are TGTGCCAGCAGCCCCGAACTCGGCTACACCTTC.